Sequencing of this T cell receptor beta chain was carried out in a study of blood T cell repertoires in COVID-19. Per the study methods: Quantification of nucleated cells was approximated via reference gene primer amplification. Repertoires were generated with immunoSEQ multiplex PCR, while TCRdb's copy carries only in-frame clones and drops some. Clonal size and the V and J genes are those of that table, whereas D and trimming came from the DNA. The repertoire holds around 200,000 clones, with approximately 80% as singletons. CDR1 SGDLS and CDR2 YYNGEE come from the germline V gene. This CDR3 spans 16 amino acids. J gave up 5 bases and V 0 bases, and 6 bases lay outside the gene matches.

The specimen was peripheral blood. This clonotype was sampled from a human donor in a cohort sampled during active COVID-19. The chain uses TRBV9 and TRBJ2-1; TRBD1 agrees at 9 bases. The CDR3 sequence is CASSVGAGQGHNEQFF. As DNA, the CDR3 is TGTGCCAGCAGCGTAGGGGCGGGACAGGGTCACAATGAGCAGTTCTTC.